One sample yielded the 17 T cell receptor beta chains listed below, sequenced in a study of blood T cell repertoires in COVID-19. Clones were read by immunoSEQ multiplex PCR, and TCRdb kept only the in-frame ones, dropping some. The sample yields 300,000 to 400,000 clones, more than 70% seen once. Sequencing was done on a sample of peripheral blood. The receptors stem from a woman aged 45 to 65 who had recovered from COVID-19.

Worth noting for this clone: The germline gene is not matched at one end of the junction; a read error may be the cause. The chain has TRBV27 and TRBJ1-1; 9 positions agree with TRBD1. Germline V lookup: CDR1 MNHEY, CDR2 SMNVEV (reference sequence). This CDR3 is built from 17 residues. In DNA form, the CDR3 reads TGTGCCAGCAGCCGTATAAGAACAGGGGGCAGGAACCCTGAAGCTTTCTTT. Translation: CASSRIRTGGRNPEAFF.

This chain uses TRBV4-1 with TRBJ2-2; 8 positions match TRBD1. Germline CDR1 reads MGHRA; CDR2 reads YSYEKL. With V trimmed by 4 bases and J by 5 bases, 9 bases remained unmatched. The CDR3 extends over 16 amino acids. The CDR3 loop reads CASSLSQGAGTGELFF. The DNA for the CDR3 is TGCGCCAGCAGCCTATCTCAGGGGGCTGGGACCGGGGAGCTGTTTTTT.

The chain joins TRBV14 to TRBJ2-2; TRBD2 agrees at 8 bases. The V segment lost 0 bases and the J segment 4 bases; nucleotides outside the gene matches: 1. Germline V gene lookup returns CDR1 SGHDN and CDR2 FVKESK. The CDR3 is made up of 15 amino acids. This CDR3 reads CASSQEAGVTGELFF. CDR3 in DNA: TGTGCCAGCAGCCAAGAAGCGGGAGTCACCGGGGAGCTGTTTTTT.

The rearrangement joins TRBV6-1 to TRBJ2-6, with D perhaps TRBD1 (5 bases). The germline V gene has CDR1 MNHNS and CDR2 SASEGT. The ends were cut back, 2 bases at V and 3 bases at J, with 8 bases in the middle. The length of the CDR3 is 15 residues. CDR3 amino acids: CASSEQGYGANVLTF. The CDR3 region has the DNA TGTGCCAGCAGTGAACAGGGTTATGGGGCCAACGTCCTGACTTTC.

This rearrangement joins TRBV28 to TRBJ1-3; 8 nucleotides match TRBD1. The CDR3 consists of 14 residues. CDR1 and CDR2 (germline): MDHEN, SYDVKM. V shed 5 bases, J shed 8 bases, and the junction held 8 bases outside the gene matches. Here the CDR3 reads CASSPWGQDDTIYF. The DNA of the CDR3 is TGTGCCAGCAGTCCTTGGGGACAGGACGACACCATATATTTT. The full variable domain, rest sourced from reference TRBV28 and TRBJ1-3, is DVKVTQSSRYLVKRTGEKVFLECVQDMDHENMFWYRQDPGLGLRLIYFSYDVKMKEKGDIPEGYSVSREKKERFSLILESASTNQTSMYLCASSPWGQDDTIYFGEGSWLTVV.

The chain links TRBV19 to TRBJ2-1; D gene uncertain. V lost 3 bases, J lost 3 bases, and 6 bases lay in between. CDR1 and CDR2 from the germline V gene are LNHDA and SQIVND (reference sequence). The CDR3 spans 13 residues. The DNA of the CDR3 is TGTGCCAGTAGTATCGAGCTCTACAATGAGCAGTTCTTC. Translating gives CASSIELYNEQFF.

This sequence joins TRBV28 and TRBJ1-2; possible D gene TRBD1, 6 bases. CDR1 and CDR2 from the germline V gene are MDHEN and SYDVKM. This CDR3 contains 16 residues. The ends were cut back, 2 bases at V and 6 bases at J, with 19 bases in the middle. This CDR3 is CASSLAGAPDPDGYTF. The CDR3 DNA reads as TGTGCCAGCAGTTTAGCAGGGGCCCCGGATCCTGATGGCTACACCTTC.

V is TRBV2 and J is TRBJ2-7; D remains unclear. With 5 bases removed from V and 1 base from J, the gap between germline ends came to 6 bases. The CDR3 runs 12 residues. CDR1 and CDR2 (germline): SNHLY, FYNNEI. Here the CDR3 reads CASSLLSYEQYF. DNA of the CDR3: TGTGCCAGCAGTCTGCTATCCTACGAGCAGTACTTC.

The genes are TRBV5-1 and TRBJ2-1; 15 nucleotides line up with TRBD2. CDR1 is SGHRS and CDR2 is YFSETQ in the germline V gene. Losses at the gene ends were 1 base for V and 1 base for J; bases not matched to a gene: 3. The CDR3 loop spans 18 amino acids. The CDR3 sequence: CASSLHGTSGRSYNEQFF. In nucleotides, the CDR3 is TGCGCCAGCAGCTTGCACGGGACTAGCGGGAGGTCCTACAATGAGCAGTTCTTC.

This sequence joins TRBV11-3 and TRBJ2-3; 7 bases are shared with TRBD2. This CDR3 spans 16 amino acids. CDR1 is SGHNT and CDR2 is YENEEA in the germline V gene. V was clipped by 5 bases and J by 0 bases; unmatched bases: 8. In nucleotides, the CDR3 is TGTGCCAGCAGCGTGGGGAGTAGCGGGAGCACAGATACGCAGTATTTT. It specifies CASSVGSSGSTDTQYF.

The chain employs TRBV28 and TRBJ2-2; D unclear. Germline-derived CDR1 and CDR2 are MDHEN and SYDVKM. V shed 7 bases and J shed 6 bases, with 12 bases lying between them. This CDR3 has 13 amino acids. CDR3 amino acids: CASTARYAGELFF. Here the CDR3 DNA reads TGTGCCAGCACAGCGAGGTACGCCGGGGAGCTGTTTTTT.

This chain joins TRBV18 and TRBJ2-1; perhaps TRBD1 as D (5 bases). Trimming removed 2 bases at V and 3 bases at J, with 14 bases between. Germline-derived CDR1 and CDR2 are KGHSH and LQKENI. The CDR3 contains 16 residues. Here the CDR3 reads CASSPGRTGNYNEQFF. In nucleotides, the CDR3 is TGTGCCAGCTCACCAGGACGCACAGGAAACTACAATGAGCAGTTCTTC.

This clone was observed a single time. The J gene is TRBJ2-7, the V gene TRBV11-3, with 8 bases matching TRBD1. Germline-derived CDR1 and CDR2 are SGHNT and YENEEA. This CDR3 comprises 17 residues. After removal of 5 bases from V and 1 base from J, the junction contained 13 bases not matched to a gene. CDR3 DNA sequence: TGTGCCAGCAGCACGGGACAGGTCCCTCGTTCTTCCTACGAGCAGTACTTC. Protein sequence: CASSTGQVPRSSYEQYF.

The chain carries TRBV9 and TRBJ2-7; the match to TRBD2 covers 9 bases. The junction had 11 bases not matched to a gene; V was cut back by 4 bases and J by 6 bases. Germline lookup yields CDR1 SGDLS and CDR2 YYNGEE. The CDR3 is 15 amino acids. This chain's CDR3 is CASSPRSSGSPEQYF. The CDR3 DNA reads TGTGCCAGCAGCCCCCGGAGTAGCGGGAGTCCCGAGCAGTACTTC. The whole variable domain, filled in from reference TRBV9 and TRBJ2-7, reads DSGVTQTPKHLITATGQRVTLRCSPRSGDLSVYWYQQSLDQGLQFLIQYYNGEERAKGNILERFSAQQFPDLHSELNLSSLELGDSALYFCASSPRSSGSPEQYFGPGTRLTVT.

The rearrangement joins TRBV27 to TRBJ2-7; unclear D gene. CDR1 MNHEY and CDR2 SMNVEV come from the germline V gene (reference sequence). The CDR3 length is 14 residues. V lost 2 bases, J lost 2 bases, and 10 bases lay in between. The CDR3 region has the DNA TGTGCCAGCAGTTTAAACCGAGGTCCCTACGAGCAGTACTTC. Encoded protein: CASSLNRGPYEQYF.

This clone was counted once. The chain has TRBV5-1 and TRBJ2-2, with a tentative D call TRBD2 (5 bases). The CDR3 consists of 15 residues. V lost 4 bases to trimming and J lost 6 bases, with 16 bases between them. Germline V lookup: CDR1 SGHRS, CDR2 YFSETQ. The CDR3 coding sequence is TGCGCCAGCAGCCGCGACGGCGCGGGCGCCGGGGAGCTGTTTTTT. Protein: CASSRDGAGAGELFF.

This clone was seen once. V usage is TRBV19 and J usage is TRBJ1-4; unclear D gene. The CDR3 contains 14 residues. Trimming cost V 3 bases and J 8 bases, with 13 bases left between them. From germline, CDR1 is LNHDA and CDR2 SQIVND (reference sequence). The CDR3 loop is CASSMAPRGEKLFF. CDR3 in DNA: TGTGCCAGTAGTATGGCTCCAAGAGGCGAAAAACTGTTTTTT.